The 14 T cell receptor beta chains below were found in one sample sequenced in a study of cytomegalovirus exposure and HLA in healthy donors (dated by TCRdb to about 2017). Libraries came from the immunoSEQ multiplex PCR assay. For the multiplex PCR, a mixture combining 60 forward primers for TCR Vbeta segments and 13 reverse primers for TCR Jbeta segments was used. As stored in TCRdb, this immuneACCESS dataset retains in-frame rearrangements with V and J assigned. A fraction of the clones does not appear; measured against another copy, unresolved V genes explain less than half of the discrepancy, and the remainder lacks a known reason. Within this sample are 35,000 to 45,000 clones, with 45% to 65% of them counted one time only. Together, the top ten hold roughly an eighth of the sample. The sequencing sample was made of PBMCs. These receptors all stem from a human donor in good health.

V gene TRBV5-5 combines with J gene TRBJ1-6; the D gene is possibly TRBD1 (5 bases). The CDR3 runs to 16 residues. V was trimmed by 4 bases and J by 7 bases, leaving 18 bases between them. CDR1 and CDR2 from the germline V gene are SGHKS and YYEKEE (reference sequence). In nucleotides, the CDR3 is TGTGCCAGCAGCCTGTCGGTGACAGTGTCGAATTCACCCCTCCACTTT. It yields the protein CASSLSVTVSNSPLHF.

The chain uses TRBV9 and TRBJ2-7; 11 bases are shared with TRBD2. The germline gives CDR1 SGDLS, CDR2 YYNGEE. With V trimmed by 3 bases and J by 2 bases, 10 bases remained unmatched. CDR3 length: 17 amino acids. The CDR3 DNA is TGTGCCAGCAGCGCCCGCCCTGGTAGCGGGGGGGCCTACGAGCAGTACTTC. Amino acids: CASSARPGSGGAYEQYF.

The rearrangement links TRBV5-4 to TRBJ1-1, with unresolved D. The V gene's germline CDR1 is SGHNT and CDR2 YYREEE (reference sequence). The CDR3 covers 14 residues. V lost 3 bases and J lost 1, with 10 bases in between. This CDR3 reads CASSSRAGNTEAFF. CDR3 bases: TGTGCCAGCAGCTCGAGGGCCGGGAACACTGAAGCTTTCTTT. The entire variable domain, with the rest obtained from reference TRBV5-4 and TRBJ1-1, is as follows: ETGVTQSPTHLIKTRGQQVTLRCSSQSGHNTVSWYQQALGQGPQFIFQYYREEENGRGNFPPRFSGLQFPNYSSELNVNALELDDSALYLCASSSRAGNTEAFFGQGTRLTVV.

J is TRBJ2-1 and V is TRBV18; TRBD1 matches 9 bases. The CDR3 totals 19 residues. The germline CDR1 and CDR2 sequences are KGHSH and LQKENI. J lost 3 bases, V lost 2 bases, and 14 bases had no gene match. The CDR3: CASSPTGTGLRYYYNEQFF. The CDR3 region has the DNA TGTGCCAGCTCACCAACCGGGACAGGGCTTCGCTACTACTACAATGAGCAGTTCTTC. The full variable domain, rest sourced from reference TRBV18 and TRBJ2-1, is NAGVMQNPRHLVRRRGQEARLRCSPMKGHSHVYWYRQLPEEGLKFMVYLQKENIIDESGMPKERFSAEFPKEGPSILRIQQVVRGDSAAYFCASSPTGTGLRYYYNEQFFGPGTRLTVL.

The rearrangement joins TRBV4-2 to TRBJ2-1; 10 nucleotides agree with TRBD2. Germline V gene sequence: CDR1 LGHNA, CDR2 YNFKEQ. The CDR3 has 16 residues. With V trimmed by 6 bases and J by 3 bases, 8 bases remained unmatched. The CDR3 sequence is CASRPSLAGVYNEQFF. The CDR3 coding sequence is TGTGCCAGCAGACCGTCTCTAGCGGGGGTCTACAATGAGCAGTTCTTC.

This chain uses TRBV7-2 with TRBJ2-7, with D possibly matching TRBD2 (5 bases). CDR3 size: 19 residues. Looked up from germline, CDR1 is SGHTA and CDR2 is FQGNSA. Deletions cut 5 bases from V and 0 bases from J, with 26 bases between. DNA for the CDR3: TGTGCCAGCAGCCAAGGCACTCCGGGCCGATTAGAGGGCTCCTACGAGCAGTACTTC. This gives the protein CASSQGTPGRLEGSYEQYF.

The chain couples TRBV6-5 to TRBJ2-5; D is unresolved. The CDR3 contains 12 residues. Germline loops: CDR1 MNHEY, CDR2 SVGAGI. The V gene lost 0 bases and the J gene lost 5 bases, with 4 bases spanning the gap. CDR3 loop: CASSYSRETQYF. As DNA, the CDR3 is TGTGCCAGCAGTTACTCACGGGAGACCCAGTACTTC.

This clone was picked up one time. The chain joins TRBV28 to TRBJ2-5, with D maybe TRBD2 (6 bases). The J call may be mistaken, given a closer DNA end match to TRBJ2-7. The CDR3 is 15 amino acids. Per germline, CDR1 MDHEN and CDR2 SYDVKM. In nucleotides, the CDR3 is TGTGCCAGCAGCCCCGGCGGGGCGCGGTTATACGAGCAGTACTTC. Its protein is CASSPGGARLYEQYF.

This clone came up a few times. The chain couples TRBV6-5 to TRBJ2-7, with D possibly being TRBD1 (5 bases). Germline CDR1 MNHEY, CDR2 SVGAGI. V lost 6 bases to trimming and J lost 3 bases, with 15 bases between them. The CDR3 is 14 residues long. The CDR3 is CASSPRDRVYEQYF. The CDR3 DNA follows: TGTGCCAGCAGCCCCAGGGATCGGGTCTACGAGCAGTACTTC.

The J gene is TRBJ1-3, the V gene TRBV11-2, with D unclear. Germline CDR1 and CDR2: SGHAT and FQNNGV. Trimming cost V 1 base and J 2 bases, with 6 bases left between them. This CDR3 is 14 amino acids long. Here the CDR3 reads CASSLGRAGNTIYF. The DNA for the CDR3 is TGTGCCAGCAGCTTAGGTCGAGCTGGAAACACCATATATTTT.

A few counts support this clone. The rearrangement links TRBV9 to TRBJ1-1; possible D gene TRBD1, 6 bases. This CDR3 spans 15 amino acids. CDR1 is SGDLS and CDR2 is YYNGEE in the germline V gene. Trimming shortened V by 2 bases and J by 3 bases, and 14 bases separated the two germline ends. DNA for the CDR3: TGTGCCAGCAGCGTCAGGGGTGATGTGGACACTGAAGCTTTCTTT. This gives the protein CASSVRGDVDTEAFF.

The chain has TRBV5-6 and TRBJ2-7; 9 bases are shared with TRBD1. Unmatched junction bases numbered 11, after V lost 5 bases and J lost 5 bases. CDR1 is SGHDT, CDR2 YYEEEE, per germline. The length of the CDR3 is 15 residues. The CDR3 DNA is TGTGCCAGCAGTCCCCGGGACAGGGAGTTCCACGAGCAGTACTTC. Translation: CASSPRDREFHEQYF.

This clone appeared a few times. The J gene is TRBJ2-7, the V gene TRBV2; 7 bases align to TRBD2. The ends lost 4 bases at V and 3 bases at J; junction bases unmatched: 21. The CDR3 is 19 amino acids. Germline CDR1 reads SNHLY; CDR2 reads FYNNEI. The CDR3: CASSAFFGASGGSSYEQYF. DNA of the CDR3: TGTGCCAGCAGTGCCTTTTTTGGGGCTAGCGGAGGGAGTAGCTACGAGCAGTACTTC.

Sample share makes this clone medium-sized. The chain carries TRBV13 and TRBJ2-2, with D perhaps matching TRBD1 (7 bases). This CDR3 region has 15 residues. Trimming pared 5 bases from V and 2 bases from J, leaving 12 bases between. Germline CDR1 is PRHDT and CDR2 is FYEKMQ (reference sequence). In nucleotides, the CDR3 is TGTGCCAGCAGCGCGGGACAGCTTAACACCGGGGAGCTGTTTTTT. Its translation is CASSAGQLNTGELFF.